Following are 19 T cell receptor beta chains from one sample sequenced in a study of blood T cell repertoires in COVID-19. Some clones are missing from TCRdb's copy, which holds only in-frame ones; the method was immunoSEQ multiplex PCR. The table records approximately 260,000 clones, 84% of them present only once. Sequenced sample: PBMCs or T cells enriched from blood (not recorded which). These receptors were collected from a young man with acute COVID-19.

There are a few counts of this clone. The gene calls are TRBV7-2 and TRBJ2-5, with 7 bases identical to TRBD2. The CDR3 consists of 14 residues. The V and J ends lost 2 bases and 6 bases, in that order; junction bases with no gene match: 6. The germline gives CDR1 SGHTA, CDR2 FQGNSA. The CDR3 sequence: CASSLSREQQTQYF. In DNA form, the CDR3 reads TGTGCCAGCAGCTTATCGCGGGAGCAACAGACCCAGTACTTC.

This chain joins TRBV18 and TRBJ2-5, with D possibly TRBD2 on 5 matching bases. Germline V lookup: CDR1 KGHSH, CDR2 LQKENI. The germline V and J ends were trimmed by 3 bases and 4 bases, with 9 bases remaining between them. This CDR3 is built from 13 residues. CDR3 DNA sequence: TGTGCCAGCTCACCGGATAGCGTAGAGACCCAGTACTTC. As protein: CASSPDSVETQYF.

The chain carries TRBV28 and TRBJ2-7; 8 bases fit TRBD1. V dropped 7 bases and J dropped 1; count of bases not matched to a gene: 6. CDR1 MDHEN and CDR2 SYDVKM come from the germline V gene. This CDR3 has 14 residues. The CDR3 nucleotides are TGTGCCAGCACTCCGGACAGGGTGTCCTACGAGCAGTACGTC. Its translation: CASTPDRVSYEQYV.

The chain uses TRBV27 and TRBJ2-1; D is ambiguous. V was shortened by 5 bases and J by 0 bases, with 26 bases between the two germline ends. The CDR3 consists of 20 residues. Germline V gene data show CDR1 as MNHEY and CDR2 as SMNVEV (reference sequence). CDR3 coding DNA: TGTGCCAGCAGTAACCACGCCTCTTTACAACCAACAAGCTCCTACAATGAGCAGTTCTTC. It codes for CASSNHASLQPTSSYNEQFF.

This rearrangement joins TRBV5-1 to TRBJ2-2; 8 positions match TRBD1. CDR1 and CDR2 from the germline V gene are SGHRS and YFSETQ. CDR3 length: 16 residues. V gave up 0 bases and J gave up 1 base; unmatched junction bases: 2. The CDR3 sequence: CASSLEGQGNTGELFF. The CDR3 DNA reads TGCGCCAGCAGCTTGGAAGGACAGGGGAACACCGGGGAGCTGTTTTTT.

The genes are TRBV18 and TRBJ2-7, with 9 bases fitting TRBD2. The CDR3 loop spans 14 amino acids. The trim removed 3 bases at V and 1 base at J, leaving 1 base unmatched. CDR1 KGHSH and CDR2 LQKENI come from the germline V gene. CDR3 DNA: TGTGCCAGCTCACCTAGCGGGGGATCCTACGAGCAGTACGTC. Encoded protein: CASSPSGGSYEQYV.

The chain employs TRBV6-1 and TRBJ1-1; 8 nucleotides line up with TRBD1. Germline V gene lookup returns CDR1 MNHNS and CDR2 SASEGT. Trimming at V came to 4 bases and at J to 1 base, leaving 2 bases not matched to a gene. The CDR3 loop spans 14 amino acids. The CDR3 nucleotides read TGTGCCAGCAGTGCTGGACAGGGGAACACTGAAGCTTTCTTT. This encodes CASSAGQGNTEAFF.

This clone occurred once. V and J are TRBV29-1 and TRBJ1-1, with D possibly matching TRBD1 (5 bases). Germline loops: CDR1 SQVTM, CDR2 ANQGSEA. CDR3 length: 11 amino acids. V was pared by 7 bases and J by 8 bases, with 14 bases between. The CDR3 DNA sequence: TGCAGCGGCGGGGCAGGAGGCGAAGCTTTCTTT. It specifies CSGGAGGEAFF.

The J gene is TRBJ2-1, the V gene TRBV18; 9 bases align to TRBD1. Unmatched junction bases numbered 8, after V lost 2 bases and J lost 9 bases. Germline CDR1 reads KGHSH; CDR2 reads LQKENI. The CDR3 is 15 residues long. In nucleotides, the CDR3 is TGTGCCAGCTCACCAACTATGGGACAGGGTGGTGAGCAGTTCTTC. It specifies CASSPTMGQGGEQFF. The full variable domain, completed using reference TRBV18 and TRBJ2-1, is NAGVMQNPRHLVRRRGQEARLRCSPMKGHSHVYWYRQLPEEGLKFMVYLQKENIIDESGMPKERFSAEFPKEGPSILRIQQVVRGDSAAYFCASSPTMGQGGEQFFGPGTRLTVL.

This chain joins TRBV19 and TRBJ1-5; 7 nucleotides agree with TRBD1. V dropped 3 bases and J dropped 0; count of bases not matched to a gene: 17. CDR1 LNHDA and CDR2 SQIVND come from the germline V gene (reference sequence). The length of the CDR3 is 20 residues. The CDR3 bases are TGTGCCAGTAGTATCTTTTCAACAGGGGCACAATTATATAGCAATCAGCCCCAGCATTTT. Its translation is CASSIFSTGAQLYSNQPQHF.

The sample holds a few counts of this clone. The chain couples TRBV19 to TRBJ2-2; perhaps TRBD2 as D (6 bases). V lost 3 bases and J 6 bases, leaving 17 bases between the germline ends. Germline CDR1 reads LNHDA; CDR2 reads SQIVND (reference sequence). The CDR3 spans 16 residues. CDR3 loop: CASSIEDTGDSGELFF. The CDR3, as DNA: TGTGCCAGTAGTATTGAGGACACGGGGGACTCCGGGGAGCTGTTTTTT. Full variable domain (missing parts from reference TRBV19 and TRBJ2-2): DGGITQSPKYLFRKEGQNVTLSCEQNLNHDAMYWYRQDPGQGLRLIYYSQIVNDFQKGDIAEGYSVSREKKESFPLTVTSAQKNPTAFYLCASSIEDTGDSGELFFGEGSRLTVL.

This rearrangement joins TRBV2 to TRBJ2-2; 7 bases match TRBD1. Germline V CDR1 and CDR2: SNHLY, FYNNEI. The CDR3 is 14 residues long. With V trimmed by 2 bases and J by 7 bases, 4 bases remained unmatched. The CDR3 protein is CASSESDRDGELFF. Here the CDR3 DNA reads TGTGCCAGCAGTGAAAGTGACAGGGACGGGGAGCTGTTTTTT. Looking up the rest from reference TRBV2 and TRBJ2-2 gives the full variable domain: EPEVTQTPSHQVTQMGQEVILRCVPISNHLYFYWYRQILGQKVEFLVSFYNNEISEKSEIFDDQFSVERPDGSNFTLKIRSTKLEDSAMYFCASSESDRDGELFFGEGSRLTVL.

The V gene is TRBV5-4, the J gene TRBJ1-4; TRBD1 might be the D (5 bases). Germline CDR1 SGHNT, CDR2 YYREEE (reference sequence). The CDR3 sequence is 14 residues long. With 3 bases removed from V and 0 bases from J, the gap between germline ends came to 6 bases. The CDR3 DNA reads as TGTGCCAGCAGCTCGGGGGCAACTAATGAAAAACTGTTTTTT. This translates into CASSSGATNEKLFF.

The chain combines TRBV4-1 with TRBJ1-1; the match to TRBD1 covers 7 bases. The CDR3 runs 15 residues. The trim removed 0 bases at V and 12 bases at J, leaving 13 bases unmatched. CDR1 and CDR2 from the germline V gene are MGHRA and YSYEKL. The CDR3 sequence is CASSQEAGYRGTTFF. The CDR3 nucleotides read TGCGCCAGCAGCCAAGAAGCTGGGTACAGGGGCACGACTTTCTTT.

V usage is TRBV10-3 and J usage is TRBJ1-1; no clear D. CDR3 length: 13 amino acids. From germline, CDR1 is ENHRY and CDR2 SYGVKD. V shed 7 bases and J shed 2 bases, with 11 bases lying between them. The CDR3 sequence: CAIKGKLNTEAFF. The CDR3 coding sequence is TGTGCCATCAAAGGCAAACTAAACACTGAAGCTTTCTTT.

The chain couples TRBV7-2 to TRBJ1-2, with 7 nucleotides matching TRBD1. Germline CDR1 SGHTA, CDR2 FQGNSA. The CDR3 spans 16 residues. V lost 0 bases, J lost 5 bases, and 9 bases stayed unmatched. This CDR3 is CASSLAPRGLQYGYTF. The CDR3 bases are TGTGCCAGCAGCTTAGCGCCTAGGGGGCTCCAGTATGGCTACACCTTC.

V is TRBV29-1 and J is TRBJ1-1; 9 nucleotides align to TRBD1. The V gene end was trimmed by 7 bases and the J gene end by 1 base; junction bases not matched to a gene: 7. Germline CDR1 and CDR2: SQVTM and ANQGSEA. The CDR3 sequence is 14 residues long. In DNA, the CDR3 is TGCAGCGCGTCAAAACAGGGGGCGAACACTGAAGCTTTCTTT. Translating gives CSASKQGANTEAFF.

The chain links TRBV6-4 to TRBJ2-1; 9 positions match TRBD2. Unmatched junction bases numbered 6, after V lost 0 bases and J lost 6 bases. Germline-derived CDR1 and CDR2 are MRHNA and SNTAGT. CDR3 length: 16 amino acids. The CDR3 is CASSDSGGGEPNEQFF. The CDR3 nucleotides are TGTGCCAGCAGTGACTCGGGCGGGGGGGAACCCAATGAGCAGTTCTTC.

The chain is built from TRBV6-6 and TRBJ1-3; D might be TRBD1 (6 bases). This CDR3 has 16 amino acids. The V end was cut by 2 bases, the J end by 3 bases, with 14 bases between. CDR1 is MNHNY and CDR2 is SVGAGI in the germline V gene (reference sequence). The CDR3 here is CASSYTNNRVGNTIYF. CDR3 sequence (DNA): TGTGCCAGCAGTTACACCAACAACAGGGTTGGAAACACCATATATTTT.